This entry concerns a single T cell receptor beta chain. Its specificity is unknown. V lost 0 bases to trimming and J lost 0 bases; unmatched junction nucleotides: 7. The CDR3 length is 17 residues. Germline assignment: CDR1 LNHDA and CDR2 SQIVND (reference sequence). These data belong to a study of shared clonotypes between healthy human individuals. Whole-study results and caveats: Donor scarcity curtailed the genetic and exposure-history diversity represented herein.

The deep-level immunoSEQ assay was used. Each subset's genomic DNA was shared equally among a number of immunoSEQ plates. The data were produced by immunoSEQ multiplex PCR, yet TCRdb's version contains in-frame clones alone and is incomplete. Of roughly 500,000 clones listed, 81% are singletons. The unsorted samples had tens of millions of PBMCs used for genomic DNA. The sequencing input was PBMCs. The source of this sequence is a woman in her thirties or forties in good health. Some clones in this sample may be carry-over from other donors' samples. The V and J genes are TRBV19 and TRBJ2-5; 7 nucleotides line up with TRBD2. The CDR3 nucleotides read TGTGCCAGTAGTATAGACGGGAGGTCCCTGTACCAAGAGACCCAGTACTTC. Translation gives CASSIDGRSLYQETQYF.